This entry features one T cell receptor (beta chain) sequence. The antigen is undetermined. The data belong to a study of CD8+ T cells in alopecia areata. V dropped 3 bases and J dropped 0 bases, with 9 bases sitting between them. Germline V CDR1 and CDR2: SGHDT, YYEEEE. The CDR3 has 14 residues. Broader study findings: Shared TCR sequences were less clear between patients than in mice, possibly partly from HLA diversity. Sequencing of scalp samples also captures resident alphabeta T cells of normal skin.

From alopecia areata patients, lesional scalp punch biopsies and peripheral blood were collected. The researchers isolated CD4+ and CD8+ T cells from PBMCs by sorting. Extracted RNA was reverse transcribed into cDNA, the sequencing template. Assay used: immunoSEQ multiplex PCR; TCRdb lists only in-frame clones, some missing. In the table there are around 140,000 clones, roughly 53% of which are singletons. This chain joins TRBV5-6 and TRBJ1-2; TRBD1 might be the D (5 bases). Sequencing was performed on CD4+ T cells sorted from blood, taken at week 0. The TCR comes from a human donor with alopecia areata. CDR3 bases: TGTGCCAGCAGCTCGGCGACAGCTAACTATGGCTACACCTTC. Translation gives CASSSATANYGYTF. Drawing the rest from reference TRBV5-6 and TRBJ1-2, the complete variable domain is DAGVTQSPTHLIKTRGQQVTLRCSPKSGHDTVSWYQQALGQGPQFIFQYYEEEERQRGNFPDRFSGHQFPNYSSELNVNALLLGDSALYLCASSSATANYGYTFGSGTRLTVV.